The clone carrying this TCR beta chain appeared once. The data originate from a study of blood T cell repertoires in COVID-19. Study background: COVID-19 samples, acute and convalescent, were from the United States, Italy and Spain. PBMCs, B-cell-depleted T cells, or T cells were the source of the cDNA or gDNA that made up the material.

Original methodology: Researchers report that nucleated cell counts were estimated from reference gene primer amplification. Profiling relied on immunoSEQ multiplex PCR, and the TCRdb table lists in-frame clones only, not all of them. The D gene and trimming were derived from the DNA, and the V and J assignments and clone size from that table. The sample includes over 300,000 clones, 88% seen only once; the top ten take more than 0.9%. Cohort placement rested on clinical history that participants reported themselves. Sequenced material: PBMCs or T cells enriched from blood (not recorded which). This TCR was sampled from a woman in her 30s with acute COVID-19.

The CDR3: CATSDHGTVQETQYF. As DNA, the CDR3 is TGTGCCACCAGTGACCATGGGACAGTTCAAGAGACCCAGTACTTC. The chain links TRBV24-1 to TRBJ2-5; TRBD1 agrees at 7 bases. The CDR3 runs to 15 residues. Losses at the gene ends were 4 bases for V and 2 bases for J; bases not matched to a gene: 6. Germline V gene data show CDR1 as KGHDR and CDR2 as SFDVKD.